This TCR beta chain derives from a study of blood T cells in healthy people across ages. The germline gives CDR1 MGHRA, CDR2 YSYEKL. The CDR3 loop spans 15 amino acids. Trimming shortened V by 4 bases and J by 3 bases, and 16 bases separated the two germline ends. A second PCR, run for about 6 to 11 cycles, used a sample-barcoded 5' primer plus a J-beta primer mix. MiXCR, run by TCRdb on the 5' RACE reads, gives a single entry per CDR3 protein. The data show 760,000 or so distinct CDR3 sequences, 25% seen once. In its sample, this clonotype was seen a few times. This sample also belongs to another study, concerning T cells of mothers and their children.

The chain is built from TRBV4-1 and TRBJ2-7; weak D call: TRBD2 (6 bases). Sequences were obtained from blood. This TCR was sampled from a boy younger than 18 in good health. CDR3 region: CASSRDGTGDYEQYF. As DNA, the CDR3 is TGCGCCAGCAGCCGAGATGGTACGGGGGACTACGAGCAGTACTTC.